A single sample is the source of the 20 T cell receptor beta chains below, sequenced in a study of T cells in Graves' hyperthyroidism and ophthalmopathy (dated by TCRdb to the late 2010s). The library came from multiplex PCR. Sequenced using an Illumina HiSeq 2000. The TCR beta CDR3 regions were amplified from RNA transcripts. A first-round RT-PCR of the TCR CDR3 used the HTBI primer set with the Qiagen OneStep RT-PCR kit. In TCRdb, the public reads were trimmed at Q25 with fastp and aligned with MiXCR, with productive beta chains retained. Each entry merges the rows of one CDR3 protein and shows their most common DNA and genes. The sample table contains hundreds of thousands of distinct CDR3 sequences; only one count was recorded for about 15% of them. The top ten constitute 5.8% of the sample. The sequencing input was blood. Every receptor here comes from a woman aged 25 to 39 with Graves' hyperthyroidism that later progressed to Graves' ophthalmopathy.

In regard to this clonotype: This likely comes from a read error, as the CDR3 has no conserved phenylalanine or tryptophan at its end. The rearrangement uses TRBV7-9 and TRBJ2-3, with 8 nucleotides matching TRBD1. Germline V gives CDR1 SEHNR, CDR2 FQNEAQ (reference sequence). The ends lost 5 bases at V and 1 base at J; junction bases unmatched: 5. The CDR3 is 15 residues long. This CDR3 reads CASSRTGFGTDTQYS. CDR3 in DNA: TGTGCCAGCAGCCGGACAGGGTTTGGCACAGATACGCAGTATTCT.

This clonotype was detected ten times or more. The chain is built from TRBV6-2 or TRBV6-3 and TRBJ2-7; 9 nucleotides match TRBD2. Germline lookup yields CDR1 MNHEY and CDR2 SVGEGT. With 7 bases clipped from V and 2 bases from J, the junction kept 12 bases outside the gene matches. The length of the CDR3 is 16 residues. CDR3 in amino acids: CASNLRSSGIPYEQYF. The CDR3 nucleotides read TGTGCCAGCAATTTACGGTCTAGCGGGATCCCCTACGAGCAGTACTTC.

V is TRBV18 and J is TRBJ1-3, with 7 bases matching TRBD1. The CDR3 runs 13 residues. Germline CDR1 KGHSH, CDR2 LQKENI. Trimming removed 6 bases from V and 11 bases from J; junction bases left unmatched: 10. Here the CDR3 reads CASSRTGEEAIYF. CDR3 bases: TGTGCCAGCTCTCGGACAGGAGAGGAGGCCATATATTTT.

Here the CDR3 DNA reads TGTGCCAGCAAAATAGGACGGATGAATGAAAAACTGTTTTTT. Amino acids: CASKIGRMNEKLFF. J is TRBJ1-4 and V is TRBV6-1; D unresolved. Trimming left V 7 bases short and J 5 bases short, with 14 bases between. The CDR3 covers 14 residues. Germline V gene sequence: CDR1 MNHNS, CDR2 SASEGT.

The chain employs TRBV5-4 and TRBJ2-6, with a tentative D call TRBD1 (6 bases). Germline assignment: CDR1 SGHNT and CDR2 YYREEE (reference sequence). The germline V and J ends were trimmed by 5 bases and 6 bases, with 12 bases remaining between them. This CDR3 region has 14 residues. CDR3 sequence reads: CASSPTGMANVLTF. The CDR3, as DNA: TGTGCCAGCAGTCCCACAGGGATGGCCAACGTCCTGACTTTC.

This clonotype was seen at least ten times. This rearrangement joins TRBV29-1 to TRBJ1-2, with a weak D call TRBD1 (5 bases). The CDR3 has 15 amino acids. With 0 bases removed from V and 5 bases from J, the gap between germline ends came to 16 bases. Germline V gene lookup returns CDR1 SQVTM and CDR2 ANQGSEA. The chain's CDR3 is CSVEDTNPTVYGYTF. For the CDR3, the DNA is TGCAGCGTTGAAGATACTAACCCGACAGTATATGGCTACACCTTC.

This clonotype was counted many times. The rearrangement links TRBV5-1 to TRBJ1-1; D may be TRBD1 (5 bases). The CDR3 length is 14 residues. The germline gives CDR1 SGHRS, CDR2 YFSETQ. V gave up 4 bases and J gave up 0 bases, with 10 bases separating them. The CDR3 DNA reads TGCGCCAGCAGCCAAGGGACCCTGAACACTGAAGCTTTCTTT. Protein product: CASSQGTLNTEAFF.

In its sample, this clonotype was seen a few times. One end of the junction varies from germline; a read error may be responsible. The chain has TRBV2 and TRBJ1-1; D is unresolved. The germline gives CDR1 SNHLY, CDR2 FYNNEI. The CDR3 loop spans 13 amino acids. CDR3: CASREEDRVGAFF. In DNA form, the CDR3 reads TGTGCCAGCAGAGAAGAGGACCGGGTTGGAGCTTTCTTT.

A few counts support this clonotype. The rearrangement joins TRBV11-2 to TRBJ1-1; 7 bases match TRBD1. Trimming at V came to 5 bases and at J to 1 base, leaving 10 bases not matched to a gene. The CDR3 runs to 16 residues. Looked up from germline, CDR1 is SGHAT and CDR2 is FQNNGV. CDR3 nucleotides: TGTGCCAGCAGCCTCTCCCAGGGGGTGCGGAACACTGAAGCTTTCTTT. Amino acids: CASSLSQGVRNTEAFF.

This clonotype was found many times. The J gene is TRBJ2-2, the V gene TRBV6-5; D uncertain. This CDR3 spans 15 amino acids. V was pared by 0 bases and J by 0 bases, with 5 bases between. Germline V gene sequence: CDR1 MNHEY, CDR2 SVGAGI. The CDR3 nucleotides read TGTGCCAGCAGTTACTCGACGTCGAACACCGGGGAGCTGTTTTTT. Translation gives CASSYSTSNTGELFF.

This sequence joins TRBV9 and TRBJ2-5; D uncertain. Germline V lookup: CDR1 SGDLS, CDR2 YYNGEE. The CDR3 spans 13 residues. The ends were cut back, 0 bases at V and 0 bases at J, with 3 bases in the middle. This CDR3 reads CASSVVDQETQYF. DNA of the CDR3: TGTGCCAGCAGCGTAGTAGACCAAGAGACCCAGTACTTC.

This clonotype was counted ten times or more. The chain employs TRBV20-1 and TRBJ2-3; D gene uncertain. CDR1 and CDR2 (germline): DFQATT, SNEGSKA (reference sequence). This CDR3 spans 12 amino acids. The V end lost 6 bases, the J end lost 2 bases, and 9 bases lay between the germline ends. For the CDR3, the DNA is TGCAGTGCCCAGCCGGACACAGATACGCAGTATTTT. Translated, it gives CSAQPDTDTQYF.

The chain links TRBV6-2 or TRBV6-3 to TRBJ1-1; D possibly corresponds to TRBD1 (6 bases). The V end was cut by 8 bases, the J end by 9 bases, with 19 bases between. The CDR3 contains 13 residues. The germline CDR1 and CDR2 sequences are MNHEY and SVGEGT. CDR3 coding DNA: TGTGCCAGCTCTCCTGGACAGAATGGGCAAGCTTTCTTT. Its translation is CASSPGQNGQAFF.

The chain joins TRBV20-1 to TRBJ2-7; D is perhaps TRBD1 (6 bases). Per germline, CDR1 DFQATT and CDR2 SNEGSKA (reference sequence). The V and J ends lost 5 bases and 0 bases respectively, with 11 bases between them. This CDR3 region has 13 residues. The CDR3 region is CSAEDSPSYEQYF. As DNA, the CDR3 is TGCAGTGCTGAGGACAGCCCCTCCTACGAGCAGTACTTC.

This clonotype came up many times. V usage is TRBV20-1 and J usage is TRBJ2-5, with 14 bases that match TRBD2. This CDR3 has 15 residues. The germline V gene has CDR1 DFQATT and CDR2 SNEGSKA (reference sequence). Unmatched junction bases numbered 4, after V lost 3 bases and J lost 4 bases. This chain's CDR3 is CSASLTSGRGETQYF. CDR3 nucleotide sequence: TGCAGTGCTAGCTTGACTAGCGGGAGGGGAGAGACCCAGTACTTC.

This clonotype was observed a few times. V is TRBV19 and J is TRBJ2-1, with D perhaps matching TRBD2 (5 bases). The V gene's germline CDR1 is LNHDA and CDR2 SQIVND (reference sequence). The V end lost 1 base, the J end lost 4 bases, and 5 bases lay between the germline ends. CDR3 length: 13 residues. CDR3 nucleotides: TGTGCCAGTAGTATAGGACTATACAATGAGCAGTTCTTC. Its translation is CASSIGLYNEQFF.

This chain connects TRBV28 to TRBJ1-2; D is possibly TRBD1 (6 bases). The CDR3 is made up of 13 amino acids. V was shortened by 6 bases and J by 6 bases, with 14 bases between the two germline ends. The V gene's germline CDR1 is MDHEN and CDR2 SYDVKM. The CDR3 sequence: CASSIGGSDGYTF. The CDR3 nucleotides read TGTGCCAGCAGCATAGGGGGGTCCGATGGCTACACCTTC.

In regard to this clonotype: Being one base from a much bigger clone, this may be a read error. The chain recombines TRBV30 with TRBJ1-4; D is perhaps TRBD1 (5 bases). This CDR3 region has 13 residues. CDR1 GTSNPN and CDR2 SVGIG come from the germline V gene (reference sequence). The V and J ends lost 8 bases and 8 bases respectively, with 18 bases between them. CDR3 amino acids: CARTRGNYEKLFF. Written as DNA, the CDR3 is TGTGCCCGGACACGTGGGAATTACGAAAAACTGTTTTTT.

This clonotype came up many times. This chain links TRBV24-1 with TRBJ1-5, with TRBD1 as a possible D gene (5 bases). Germline-derived CDR1 and CDR2 are KGHDR and SFDVKD. Trimming removed 2 bases at V and 5 bases at J, with 18 bases between. This CDR3 has 17 amino acids. The CDR3 DNA reads TGTGCCACCAGTGATTGGGACGGAAGGGGTCTAGATCAGCCCCAGCATTTT. Its translation is CATSDWDGRGLDQPQHF.

The CDR3 sequence: CASTLDITGELFF. CDR3 in DNA: TGTGCCAGCACCCTAGACATCACCGGGGAGCTGTTTTTT. The chain uses TRBV6-5 and TRBJ2-2; D call uncertain. Germline V lookup: CDR1 MNHEY, CDR2 SVGAGI. This CDR3 region has 13 residues. V lost 7 bases, J lost 4 bases, and 10 bases lay in between.